This T cell receptor beta chain was sequenced in a study of T-cell memory formation after mild COVID-19. Study-wide background: TCR clusters were mostly donor specific. Study observations and caveats: Some clones that responded turned up in pre-infection memory, which suggests that cross-reactive memory joined in. Second-wave clones peaking on day 37 lacked confirmed SARS-CoV-2 specificity. While clones contracting from day 15 to 85 were balanced between CD4 and CD8, later expanders leaned CD4+.

Each CDR3 protein gets one entry after TCRdb re-called the 5' RACE reads with MiXCR. The repertoire holds about 400,000 distinct CDR3 sequences, with approximately 15% as singletons. With respect to this clonotype: What it recognizes is unknown.

The CDR3 runs to 18 residues. Per germline, CDR1 SGHDN and CDR2 FVKESK. V dropped 0 bases and J dropped 1; count of bases not matched to a gene: 5. The chain couples TRBV14 to TRBJ2-3, with TRBD2 matching 12 bases. The specimen was PBMCs or a T cell subset sorted from them (not recorded which). The clonotype originates from a man aged 18 to 29 who had mild COVID-19 (a few samples of this study predate the infection). Cell type and time point are not known. CDR3 DNA: TGTGCCAGCAGCCAAGAAGCAAGGACTAGCGGGGGCACAGATACGCAGTATTTT. It is translated as CASSQEARTSGGTDTQYF. The full variable domain, with the rest looked up from reference TRBV14 and TRBJ2-3, is EAGVTQFPSHSVIEKGQTVTLRCDPISGHDNLYWYRRVMGKEIKFLLHFVKESKQDESGMPNNRFLAERTGGTYSTLKVQPAELEDSGVYFCASSQEARTSGGTDTQYFGPGTRLTVL.